This entry concerns a single T cell receptor beta chain. Its antigen is currently not known. Base quality data are lacking; no much larger clone is found one base away. Ficoll-Paque density gradient centrifugation was used to isolate PBMCs. Sequencing took place on an Illumina NovaSeq 6000. TCRalpha and TCRbeta cDNA libraries were constructed by 5'RACE with constant-segment primers, with sample barcodes and unique molecular identifiers being introduced. Trizol reagent was used to extract RNA from every sample. Amplification of the libraries took two PCR steps, and the second step added a second sample barcode plus Illumina TruSeq adapters. The libraries were sequenced on an Illumina NovaSeq using 2 x 150 bp paired-end reads. The paper's data handling went like this. With migec v1.2.7, reads were demultiplexed and then collapsed into UMI-guided consensus sequences. With mixcr v2.1.11, UMI consensuses were aligned to TRA and TRB V and J templates and assembled into clonotypes. A clonotype was counted as expanded or contracted only when both edgeR and NoisET called the clonotype significant, with the noise models trained on biological replicates. For edgeR calls, the thresholds were a false discovery rate-adjusted p below 0.01 and a log2 fold-change of 1. As an exploratory analysis of dynamics, PCA with hierarchical clustering was applied to max-normalized trajectories of the 1000 most abundant clonotypes. Separately sequenced CD4+ and CD8+ repertoires were used to assign a CD4 or CD8 phenotype to each responding clone. Through fastp at Q25 and MiXCR, TCRdb rebuilt clones from the public reads, retaining in-frame beta chains. All rows with the same CDR3 protein become a single entry with the most common DNA and genes. These V and J calls rely on TCRdb rather than the paper's analysis. The table for this sample lists about 430,000 distinct CDR3 sequences; about a sixth of them were counted only once. 20% to 25% of the sample rests with the top ten.

These data originate in a study of T-cell memory formation after mild COVID-19 (dated by TCRdb to the early 2020s). In terms of the full investigation: TCR sequence clusters from the two donors were found to be largely donor specific. The cohort comprised two young, previously healthy adult volunteers, one female and one male. Longitudinal TCRalpha and TCRbeta repertoire sequencing tracked T-cell clones expanding and contracting after mild COVID-19 in two donors. Overall study outcomes, separate from this receptor: Only a couple of mild cases were covered in the study, and larger cohorts including severe cases with pre-infection samples were considered necessary. Contracting CD4+ clones were found mainly in CM and EM memory subsets, while CD8+ clones were enriched in EMRA. Whether the second-wave clones peaking on day 37 were SARS-CoV-2 specific was not confirmed. Some responding clones were found in pre-infection memory, which suggests that pre-existing cross-reactive memory T cells took part in the SARS-CoV-2 response. From day 15 to 85, contracting clones showed balanced CD4/CD8 phenotypes, whereas a second wave of clones that expanded from day 15 to 37 leaned towards CD4+.

The CDR3 sequence holds 13 residues, the cysteine and phenylalanine included. Only the CDR3 DNA stays, 39 bases, in frame from base 1. Ends trimmed: V by 4 bases, J by 0 bases; bases unmatched to a gene: 2. The germline V gene specifies SQVTM as CDR1 and ANQGSEA as CDR2. The clonotype originates from a man younger than 30 who had mild COVID-19 (a few samples of this study predate the infection). The sample titles of this study are shuffled in the database, so cell type and time point are left out; the donor was told from shared clones. Source material: PBMCs or a T cell subset sorted from them (not recorded which). The chain is assembled from TRBV29-1 and TRBJ2-7; TRBD1 agrees with 8 junctional bases. The CDR3 corresponds to CSVGTGSSYEQYF. The nucleotide sequence is TGCAGCGTTGGGACAGGGAGCTCCTACGAGCAGTACTTC.